This is a list of T cell receptor beta chains from one sample in a study of shared clonotypes between healthy human individuals. The data were produced by immunoSEQ multiplex PCR, yet TCRdb's version contains in-frame clones alone and is incomplete. Here the sample spans about 340,000 clones, more than 60% being singletons. Sequenced sample: memory CD4+ T cells sorted from blood. These receptors came from a young man in good health. CDR3s include the opening cysteine and the closing phenylalanine or tryptophan. A D gene is named only where the DNA matches it firmly. Rows give clone size only sometimes, using once, few, many, or a class for an expanded clone.

v_call,d_call,j_call,clone_size,cdr3_aa,cdr3_nt
TRBV28,TRBD2,TRBJ2-7,.,CASRGLAGGHYEQYF,TGTGCCAGCCGTGGACTAGCGGGAGGGCACTACGAGCAGTACTTC
TRBV7-6,.,TRBJ1-1,.,CASSGAEAFF,TGTGCCAGCAGCGGGGCTGAAGCTTTCTTT
TRBV27,TRBD2,TRBJ2-7,many,CASLTPGLAGWSYEQYF,TGTGCCAGCTTAACACCAGGACTAGCGGGATGGAGCTACGAGCAGTACTTC
TRBV2,TRBD1,TRBJ2-2,few,CASRLDRGNTGELFF,TGTGCCAGCAGACTCGACAGGGGAAACACCGGGGAGCTGTTTTTT
TRBV4-3,.,TRBJ2-6,once,CASSQDTWGAGVNSGANVLTF,TGCGCCAGCAGCCAAGATACCTGGGGGGCAGGGGTGAACTCTGGGGCCAACGTCCTGACTTTC
TRBV28,.,TRBJ2-5,few,CASSPSLGETQYF,TGTGCCAGCAGTCCCAGTTTGGGGGAGACCCAGTACTTC
TRBV6-1,.,TRBJ2-1,.,CASSSQGNEQFF,TGTGCCAGCAGTAGTCAGGGTAATGAGCAGTTCTTC
TRBV25-1,.,TRBJ2-1,few,CASSYDNEQFF,TGTGCCAGCTCCTATGACAATGAGCAGTTCTTC
TRBV7-3,.,TRBJ2-4,.,CASSKDNSNIQYF,TGTGCCAGCAGCAAAGACAACTCGAACATTCAGTACTTC
TRBV10-1,.,TRBJ2-1,.,CASSQANNEQFF,TGCGCCAGCTCTCAGGCGAACAATGAGCAGTTCTTC
TRBV9,TRBD2,TRBJ2-1,once,CASSVVAGGSNEQFF,TGTGCCAGCAGCGTAGTAGCGGGAGGGAGCAATGAGCAGTTCTTC
TRBV2,.,TRBJ2-5,.,CASRPQETQYF,TGTGCCAGCAGACCGCAAGAGACCCAGTACTTC
TRBV10-3,.,TRBJ2-1,.,CAISGRGKGDRSYNEQFF,TGTGCCATCAGCGGGAGAGGCAAGGGGGATAGGTCCTACAATGAGCAGTTCTTC
TRBV7-9,.,TRBJ1-2,few,CASSSPGVGYGYTF,TGTGCCAGCAGCAGTCCAGGGGTGGGCTATGGCTACACCTTC
TRBV9,TRBD2,TRBJ2-7,.,CASSARTSREQYF,TGTGCCAGCAGCGCGCGGACTAGCCGAGAGCAGTACTTC
TRBV11-2,.,TRBJ2-1,.,CASSLKIDGYYNEQFF,TGTGCCAGCAGCTTGAAAATAGACGGCTACTACAATGAGCAGTTCTTC
TRBV2,.,TRBJ2-7,.,CASSESLGGTFYEQYF,TGTGCCAGCAGTGAGAGCCTCGGCGGGACCTTCTACGAGCAGTACTTC
TRBV6-5,.,TRBJ2-1,.,CASSYEGSSYNEQFF,TGTGCCAGCAGTTACGAGGGGAGCTCCTACAATGAGCAGTTCTTC
TRBV28,.,TRBJ1-2,.,CASNSGGVSYGYTF,TGTGCCAGCAATAGTGGGGGGGTGAGCTATGGCTACACCTTC
TRBV5-8,.,TRBJ2-4,few,CASSLGGRNIQYF,TGTGCCAGCAGCTTGGGAGGCCGAAACATTCAGTACTTC
TRBV7-2,.,TRBJ1-1,.,CASGVRGGLTEAFF,TGTGCCAGCGGGGTCAGAGGGGGGCTCACTGAAGCTTTCTTT
TRBV9,.,TRBJ2-2,few,CASSVAPFRGNPTGELFF,TGTGCCAGCAGCGTAGCTCCCTTCCGTGGAAACCCCACCGGGGAGCTGTTTTTT
TRBV12-5,.,TRBJ2-1,.,CARGNRGQFF,TGTGCTAGGGGGAACCGGGGGCAGTTCTTC
TRBV4-1,.,TRBJ2-5,.,CASSQVPVSETQYF,TGCGCCAGCAGCCAAGTGCCGGTTTCGGAGACCCAGTACTTC
TRBV10-2,.,TRBJ1-2,few,CASSPTGPRDGYTF,TGCGCCAGCAGTCCCACAGGGCCGAGGGATGGCTACACCTTC
TRBV2,.,TRBJ2-1,.,CASSDWPYNEQFF,TGTGCCAGCAGTGACTGGCCTTACAATGAGCAGTTCTTC
TRBV10-3,TRBD1,TRBJ2-1,.,CAISWDRGDYNEQFF,TGTGCCATCAGTTGGGACAGGGGCGATTACAATGAGCAGTTCTTC
TRBV5-6,TRBD1,TRBJ2-7,.,CASSLDPGQGVYEQYF,TGTGCCAGCAGCTTAGATCCGGGACAGGGGGTCTACGAGCAGTACTTC
TRBV10-3,.,TRBJ2-7,.,CAIRPDRSSYEQYF,TGTGCCATCAGACCCGACAGGTCCTCCTACGAGCAGTACTTC
TRBV7-9,.,TRBJ2-2,once,CASSLAPGELFF,TGTGCCAGCAGCTTAGCGCCCGGGGAGCTGTTTTTT
TRBV5-4,.,TRBJ2-5,.,CASSLGDEETQYF,TGTGCCAGCAGCTTGGGCGATGAAGAGACCCAGTACTTC
TRBV28,.,TRBJ2-1,.,CASSHRDPDAHEQFF,TGTGCCAGCAGCCACCGGGACCCTGACGCCCATGAGCAGTTCTTC
TRBV5-1,TRBD2,TRBJ2-3,.,CASSLPSGSPDTQYF,TGCGCCAGCAGCTTACCTAGCGGGAGCCCAGATACGCAGTATTTT
TRBV5-1,TRBD2,TRBJ2-1,.,CASSLAAPAWTSAYNEQFF,TGCGCCAGCAGCTTGGCGGCCCCGGCTTGGACTAGTGCCTACAATGAGCAGTTCTTC
TRBV30,.,TRBJ2-1,.,CAWGGQLVNEQFF,TGTGCCTGGGGGGGGCAACTAGTCAATGAGCAGTTCTTC
TRBV7-2,.,TRBJ1-2,.,CASTIQGYGYTF,TGTGCCAGCACCATACAGGGCTATGGCTACACCTTC
TRBV7-2,.,TRBJ1-1,.,CASSLLGGLNTEAFF,TGTGCCAGCAGCCTGCTTGGGGGCCTAAACACTGAAGCTTTCTTT
TRBV5-6,.,TRBJ2-6,.,CASSSDSGANVLTF,TGTGCCAGCAGCTCTGACTCTGGGGCCAACGTCCTGACTTTC
TRBV18,.,TRBJ2-7,many,CASSPISGTGHEQYF,TGTGCCAGCTCACCCATTAGCGGGACAGGCCACGAGCAGTACTTC
TRBV10-3,TRBD2,TRBJ2-1,few,CATCLAGNEQFF,TGTGCCACCTGCCTAGCGGGGAATGAGCAGTTCTTC
TRBV7-6,TRBD2,TRBJ2-1,.,CASSSLAGGPHEQFF,TGTGCCAGCAGCTCGTTAGCGGGAGGTCCACATGAGCAGTTCTTC